A selection of T cell receptor beta chains follows, all from one sample in a study of cytomegalovirus exposure and HLA in healthy donors. The repertoire was sequenced with immunoSEQ multiplex PCR; TCRdb's copy has only in-frame clones and lacks some. The table lists fewer than 200,000 clones, about 81% of them singletons. The sequenced material came from PBMCs. These receptors all come from a girl under 18 in good health and CMV-seropositive. Each CDR3 is given with its conserved first and last residue. A D gene is named only where the DNA matches it firmly. Clone size is not always given. Where it is, it says once, few, many or a class for expanded clones.

size	V	D	J	CDR3	DNA
.	TRBV27	TRBD1	TRBJ1-1	CASSWRGQEVTEAFF	TGTGCCAGCAGTTGGAGGGGACAGGAGGTCACTGAAGCTTTCTTT
.	TRBV12-5	TRBD2	TRBJ2-5	CASARDYGTQYF	TGTGCTAGTGCCAGGGACTACGGGACCCAGTACTTC
.	TRBV10-3	TRBD2	TRBJ2-2	CAISEYEGGTGELFF	TGTGCCATCAGTGAATACGAGGGAGGGACCGGGGAGCTGTTTTTT
.	TRBV7-9	TRBD1	TRBJ1-2	CASSRGLGYGYTF	TGTGCCAGCAGCAGGGGGCTCGGCTATGGCTACACCTTC
.	TRBV6-1	TRBD2	TRBJ2-7	CASSEFGGRVSYEQYF	TGTGCCAGCAGTGAATTTGGCGGGAGGGTGTCCTACGAGCAGTACTTC
.	TRBV21-1	.	TRBJ1-4	CASSNGTDVGTNEKLFF	TGTGCCAGCAGCAATGGGACAGACGTCGGAACTAATGAAAAACTGTTTTTT
.	TRBV2	.	TRBJ1-5	CASSENVYSGSSNQPQHF	TGTGCCAGCAGTGAAAATGTATATTCGGGGTCTTCCAATCAGCCCCAGCATTTT
.	TRBV29-1	.	TRBJ2-3	CSVEEGAGTDTQYF	TGCAGCGTTGAAGAGGGAGCGGGCACAGATACGCAGTATTTT
few	TRBV19	TRBD2	TRBJ2-1	CASSTMSWDYHNEQFF	TGTGCCAGTAGCACGATGTCATGGGACTACCACAATGAGCAGTTCTTC
.	TRBV5-6	TRBD1	TRBJ2-3	CASSPSGQLTDTQYF	TGTGCCAGCAGCCCATCGGGACAGCTCACAGATACGCAGTATTTT
few	TRBV2	TRBD2	TRBJ2-7	CASRRASGGLGSSYEQYF	TGTGCCAGCAGGCGGGCTAGCGGGGGGCTTGGGTCTTCCTACGAGCAGTACTTC
.	TRBV4-3	.	TRBJ1-4	CASSQGRRVATNEKLFF	TGCGCCAGCAGCCAAGGCCGCCGAGTTGCAACTAATGAAAAACTGTTTTTT
.	TRBV27	TRBD1	TRBJ2-3	CASSTSFPPPGQGITDTQYF	TGTGCCAGCAGTACTTCCTTCCCACCTCCGGGACAGGGAATCACAGATACGCAGTATTTT
.	TRBV6-1	TRBD1	TRBJ1-2	CATEAGGYGYTF	TGTGCCACGGAGGCAGGGGGATATGGCTACACCTTC
.	TRBV6-5	.	TRBJ1-2	CASSSPGEGNYGYTF	TGTGCCAGCAGTTCTCCCGGGGAGGGTAACTATGGCTACACCTTC
.	TRBV27	TRBD1	TRBJ2-1	CASSLGLGQASYNEQFF	TGTGCCAGCAGTTTAGGACTCGGACAGGCGTCCTACAATGAGCAGTTCTTC
.	TRBV28	TRBD1	TRBJ1-1	CASSTGDTEAFF	TGTGCCAGCAGTACAGGGGACACTGAAGCTTTCTTT
.	TRBV6-5	.	TRBJ1-5	CASSYSGEGTQPQHF	TGTGCCAGCAGTTACTCCGGCGAGGGAACTCAGCCCCAGCATTTT
few	TRBV28	TRBD2	TRBJ2-6	CASSLGLAGVTGANVLTF	TGTGCCAGCAGTCTAGGACTAGCGGGAGTCACTGGGGCCAACGTCCTGACTTTC
once	TRBV29-1	.	TRBJ1-2	CSVVQGTNYGYTF	TGCAGCGTTGTACAGGGAACTAACTATGGCTACACCTTC
once	TRBV2	.	TRBJ1-2	CASSGTAYGYTF	TGTGCCAGCAGTGGTACAGCCTATGGCTACACCTTC
.	TRBV5-6	.	TRBJ2-5	CASSLAGSQETQYF	TGTGCCAGCAGCTTGGCAGGAAGTCAAGAGACCCAGTACTTC
.	TRBV5-1	.	TRBJ2-7	CASSSGYEQYF	TGCGCCAGCAGCTCGGGGTACGAGCAGTACTTC
few	TRBV6-7	TRBD1	TRBJ1-5	CAILGDRGFLSDQPQHF	TGTGCCATTCTGGGGGACAGGGGTTTTTTGTCGGATCAGCCCCAGCATTTT
.	TRBV6-6	.	TRBJ2-5	CASGSSRGTQYF	TGTGCCAGCGGGAGTAGCCGTGGGACCCAGTACTTC
.	TRBV4-3	TRBD1	TRBJ2-2	CASSQGDRDYTGELFF	TGCGCCAGCAGCCAAGGGGACAGGGATTACACCGGGGAGCTGTTTTTT
.	TRBV5-1	.	TRBJ2-3	CASSSSVDTQYF	TGCGCCAGCAGCTCGTCCGTGGATACGCAGTATTTT
.	TRBV5-4	.	TRBJ2-5	CASSLAWGPQETQYF	TGTGCCAGCAGCTTGGCGTGGGGCCCACAAGAGACCCAGTACTTC
.	TRBV28	.	TRBJ1-2	CASSSPGHIYGYTF	TGTGCCAGCAGTTCCCCGGGACACATCTATGGCTACACCTTC
.	TRBV14	.	TRBJ2-1	CASRRQAQSVNEQFF	TGTGCCAGCAGGAGACAGGCGCAGTCGGTCAATGAGCAGTTCTTC
.	TRBV28	TRBD1	TRBJ2-4	CASSPRQGTGVAKNIQYF	TGTGCCAGCAGCCCGAGACAGGGGACAGGGGTAGCCAAAAACATTCAGTACTTC
.	TRBV6-5	.	TRBJ2-5	CASSYSRGQETQYF	TGTGCCAGCAGTTACTCCCGAGGCCAAGAGACCCAGTACTTC
.	TRBV7-9	TRBD2	TRBJ2-7	CASSHGGNEQYF	TGTGCCAGCAGCCACGGGGGGAACGAGCAGTACTTC
.	TRBV29-1	.	TRBJ2-5	CSVEHGSGGETQYF	TGCAGCGTTGAACACGGCAGCGGAGGAGAGACCCAGTACTTC
.	TRBV30	.	TRBJ2-1	CAWSYGGTYNEQFF	TGTGCCTGGAGTTACGGGGGAACCTACAATGAGCAGTTCTTC
.	TRBV10-3	.	TRBJ2-3	CAIRGGSTDTQYF	TGTGCCATCAGGGGGGGTAGCACAGATACGCAGTATTTT
.	TRBV6-6	TRBD2	TRBJ2-2	CASNLGGGTGELFF	TGTGCCAGCAACCTGGGGGGGGGTACCGGGGAGCTGTTTTTT
few	TRBV5-1	.	TRBJ2-2	CASSTWNTGELFF	TGCGCCAGCAGTACTTGGAACACCGGGGAGCTGTTTTTT
.	TRBV4-2	.	TRBJ2-1	CASSREGDEQFF	TGTGCCAGCAGCCGCGAGGGGGATGAGCAGTTCTTC
.	TRBV18	TRBD1	TRBJ1-5	CASSPPGDRNQPQHF	TGTGCCAGCTCACCACCGGGGGACAGGAATCAGCCCCAGCATTTT
.	TRBV7-2	TRBD2	TRBJ2-7	CASSRVAGGSYEQYF	TGTGCCAGCAGTCGCGTCGCGGGGGGCTCCTACGAGCAGTACTTC
.	TRBV5-1	TRBD2	TRBJ2-1	CASSQAGAYNEQFF	TGCGCCAGCAGCCAAGCGGGAGCGTACAATGAGCAGTTCTTC
.	TRBV19	.	TRBJ2-7	CASSILDLDGEQYF	TGTGCCAGTAGTATTTTGGACTTAGACGGCGAGCAGTACTTC
.	TRBV6-5	TRBD1	TRBJ2-7	CASSPDRGYEQYF	TGTGCCAGCAGTCCGGACAGGGGGTACGAGCAGTACTTC
.	TRBV5-1	.	TRBJ2-1	CASSLFEGWTYNEQFF	TGCGCCAGCAGCTTGTTCGAGGGTTGGACCTACAATGAGCAGTTCTTC
.	TRBV7-9	TRBD1	TRBJ1-3	CASSSTGVHTIYF	TGTGCCAGCAGCTCCACAGGGGTCCACACCATATATTTT
once	TRBV11-2	.	TRBJ2-7	CASSPINTRDTRYEQYF	TGTGCCAGCAGCCCAATCAACACCCGGGACACACGATACGAGCAGTACTTC
.	TRBV30	.	TRBJ2-2	CAWSVQTDTGELFF	TGTGCCTGGAGTGTCCAGACAGACACCGGGGAGCTGTTTTTT
.	TRBV6-1	TRBD1	TRBJ1-5	CASSDPAGQGASNQPQHF	TGTGCCAGCAGTGACCCCGCGGGACAGGGGGCAAGCAATCAGCCCCAGCATTTT
once	TRBV30	TRBD1	TRBJ2-3	CAWSYSGGRTDTQYF	TGTGCCTGGAGTTACTCAGGGGGACGGACAGATACGCAGTATTTT
.	TRBV5-1	.	TRBJ1-2	CASSREGHNYGYTF	TGCGCCAGCAGTAGGGAGGGGCACAACTATGGCTACACCTTC
.	TRBV11-1	TRBD1	TRBJ2-7	CASSFTGTDNYEQYF	TGTGCCAGCAGCTTCACCGGGACAGACAACTACGAGCAGTACTTC
.	TRBV5-1	TRBD1	TRBJ1-2	CASSWGDRGDGYTF	TGCGCCAGCAGCTGGGGGGACAGAGGAGATGGCTACACCTTC